The 8 T cell receptor beta chains presented below share a single source sample, sequenced in a study of T cell repertoires in cytomegalovirus infection. No antigen has been identified for these receptors. In TCRdb, the reads were re-called with MiXCR into one record per CDR3 protein. The sample lists roughly 78,000 distinct CDR3 sequences; 35% to 50% were seen once. The sequences come from CD8+ T cells from cultured PBMCs, collected from culture after CMV antigen stimulation. The origin of the receptors is a human donor in good health (CMV status not recorded). Some clones in this sample may be carry-over from other donors' samples.

The rearrangement joins TRBV20-1 to TRBJ2-2; 9 bases are shared with TRBD2. V was pared by 1 base and J by 5 bases, with 8 bases of the junction left unmatched. The CDR3 loop spans 16 amino acids. CDR1 and CDR2 (germline): DFQATT, SNEGSKA (reference sequence). CDR3 in amino acids: CSARGFRRGGTGELFF. CDR3 in DNA: TGCAGTGCTAGAGGTTTTCGGCGGGGGGGTACCGGGGAGCTGTTTTTT.

This rearrangement joins TRBV27 to TRBJ2-2; no clear D. Germline V gene sequence: CDR1 MNHEY, CDR2 SMNVEV (reference sequence). This CDR3 has 11 residues. Trimming removed 8 bases from V and 6 bases from J, with 7 bases in between. The CDR3 reads CASGTSGELFF. CDR3 coding DNA: TGTGCCAGCGGAACCTCCGGGGAGCTGTTTTTT.

The chain employs TRBV7-6 and TRBJ2-7; D perhaps matches TRBD1 (6 bases). V shed 5 bases and J shed 2 bases, with 16 bases lying between them. The V gene's germline CDR1 is SGHVS and CDR2 FNYEAQ. The CDR3 is made up of 15 amino acids. Here the CDR3 DNA reads TGTGCCAGCAGCCACAGGGATTCCCCTACCTACGAGCAGTACTTC. Its translation: CASSHRDSPTYEQYF.

The rearrangement links TRBV11-2 to TRBJ2-6; possible D gene TRBD2, 5 bases. Trimming took off 7 bases at V and 2 bases at J, with 15 bases between the two ends. CDR1 and CDR2 from the germline V gene are SGHAT and FQNNGV. This CDR3 contains 16 residues. In nucleotides, the CDR3 is TGTGCCAGCAACTCCGGGATACTCACTGGGGCCAACGTCCTGACTTTC. It codes for CASNSGILTGANVLTF.

This clonotype was counted between two and nine times. The rearrangement joins TRBV28 to TRBJ1-4; D is uncertain. V was shortened by 3 bases and J by 3 bases, with 11 bases between the two germline ends. The CDR3 spans 15 residues. Germline loops: CDR1 MDHEN, CDR2 SYDVKM. The CDR3 loop reads CASSFGQAPNEKLFF. For the CDR3, the DNA is TGTGCCAGCAGTTTCGGGCAGGCACCTAATGAAAAACTGTTTTTT.

The chain combines TRBV7-4 with TRBJ1-3; no clear D gene. V lost 2 bases to trimming and J lost 0 bases, with 20 bases between them. Germline assignment: CDR1 SGHVT and CDR2 SQSDAQ. The CDR3 has 19 residues. CDR3 protein: CASSLKETARASSGNTIYF. In nucleotides, the CDR3 is TGTGCCAGCAGCTTAAAGGAGACTGCGAGGGCTAGCTCTGGAAACACCATATATTTT.

The V and J genes are TRBV20-1 and TRBJ1-2, with 8 nucleotides matching TRBD1. Germline V lookup: CDR1 DFQATT, CDR2 SNEGSKA (reference sequence). Trimming cost V 3 bases and J 0 bases; bases outside gene matches: 12. The CDR3 runs to 17 residues. CDR3 nucleotide sequence: TGCAGTGCTAGGGACCCAGGGGGCCAGTTAGCTAACTATGGCTACACCTTC. It specifies CSARDPGGQLANYGYTF.

This chain uses TRBV20-1 with TRBJ2-1, with D perhaps matching TRBD2 (6 bases). Trimming left V 5 bases short and J 0 bases short, with 14 bases between. Germline CDR1 is DFQATT and CDR2 is SNEGSKA (reference sequence). The CDR3 has 15 residues. Written as DNA, the CDR3 is TGCAGTGCTTCGGACTCTAGCGTCTCCTACAATGAGCAGTTCTTC. This encodes CSASDSSVSYNEQFF.